The 22 T cell receptor beta chains below all came from one sample that was sequenced in a study of blood T cell repertoires in COVID-19. This table comes from immunoSEQ multiplex PCR, and its TCRdb copy is limited to in-frame clones, with some not included. The sample has approximately 210,000 clones; about 88% are singletons. The specimen sequenced was peripheral blood. These receptors all come from a man between 65 and 85 years old with acute or convalescent COVID-19.

The chain is built from TRBV11-3 and TRBJ1-1; 7 positions agree with TRBD1. This CDR3 contains 15 residues. The J segment lost 5 bases and the V segment lost 0 bases, leaving 6 bases of the junction unmatched. Germline loops: CDR1 SGHNT, CDR2 YENEEA. CDR3 DNA sequence: TGTGCCAGCAGCTTAGATGGAGGGGGCGTTACTGAAGCTTTCTTT. It encodes CASSLDGGGVTEAFF.

The chain uses TRBV6-4 and TRBJ2-3; D may be TRBD2 (6 bases). This CDR3 comprises 16 residues. Trimming cost V 0 bases and J 1 base, with 11 bases left between them. Germline V gives CDR1 MRHNA, CDR2 SNTAGT. The CDR3 loop is CASSDSGGLRTDTQYF. CDR3 DNA sequence: TGTGCCAGCAGTGACTCGGGGGGACTTCGCACAGATACGCAGTATTTT.

This clone was seen a single time. The chain is built from TRBV12-5 and TRBJ2-1, with TRBD2 matching over 9 bases. CDR1 LGHNT and CDR2 FRNRAP come from the germline V gene. The J segment lost 10 bases and the V segment lost 7 bases, leaving 8 bases of the junction unmatched. This CDR3 has 13 amino acids. CDR3 residues: CASARGLAWEQFF. CDR3 coding DNA: TGTGCTAGTGCCCGGGGACTAGCATGGGAGCAGTTCTTC.

In this sample, this clone turned up once. This rearrangement joins TRBV7-2 to TRBJ2-3; TRBD2 matches 14 bases. V shed 5 bases, J shed 4 bases, and the junction held 8 bases outside the gene matches. This CDR3 spans 17 amino acids. Per germline, CDR1 SGHTA and CDR2 FQGNSA. CDR3 DNA sequence: TGTGCCAGCAGCCCTCAACGACTAGCGGGAGGGTCAGATACGCAGTATTTT. Translating it yields CASSPQRLAGGSDTQYF. The complete variable domain, with remaining parts taken from reference TRBV7-2 and TRBJ2-3, reads GAGVSQSPSNKVTEKGKDVELRCDPISGHTALYWYRQSLGQGLEFLIYFQGNSAPDKSGLPSDRFSAERTGGSVSTLTIQRTQQEDSAVYLCASSPQRLAGGSDTQYFGPGTRLTVL.

The V and J genes are TRBV20-1 and TRBJ1-2; D ambiguous. The germline V gene encodes CDR1 DFQATT and CDR2 SNEGSKA (reference sequence). This CDR3 comprises 12 residues. Trimming pared 3 bases from V and 6 bases from J, leaving 11 bases between. The CDR3 loop is CSASRGIDGYTF. CDR3 in DNA: TGCAGTGCTAGTCGAGGGATTGATGGCTACACCTTC.

The chain carries TRBV5-1 and TRBJ1-4; D is possibly TRBD1 (6 bases). There are 15 residues in the CDR3. Trimming shortened V by 0 bases and J by 7 bases, and 13 bases separated the two germline ends. Looked up from germline, CDR1 is SGHRS and CDR2 is YFSETQ. CDR3 amino acids: CASSLDGTWGEKLFF. The CDR3 nucleotides are TGCGCCAGCAGCTTGGACGGGACATGGGGTGAAAAACTGTTTTTT.

The V and J genes are TRBV7-9 and TRBJ1-2; the D is unclear. The ends were cut back, 7 bases at V and 6 bases at J, with 27 bases in the middle. The CDR3 sequence is 17 residues long. Germline CDR1 reads SEHNR; CDR2 reads FQNEAQ (reference sequence). This CDR3 reads CASTQSTAIVNKNGYTF. The DNA for the CDR3 is TGTGCCAGCACCCAGAGCACAGCCATTGTAAATAAGAATGGCTACACCTTC.

V is TRBV7-2 and J is TRBJ2-3, with 7 bases matching TRBD1. Germline CDR1 is SGHTA and CDR2 is FQGNSA. The V and J ends lost 4 bases and 3 bases, in that order; junction bases with no gene match: 13. This CDR3 is 17 amino acids long. The CDR3 region has the DNA TGTGCCAGCAGCTCTACCACAGGGGTAATCAGTACAGATACGCAGTATTTT. This sequence encodes CASSSTTGVISTDTQYF.

V and J are TRBV9 and TRBJ2-7, with 9 nucleotides matching TRBD2. V lost 4 bases and J lost 5; bases outside the gene matches: 16. Germline V lookup: CDR1 SGDLS, CDR2 YYNGEE. The CDR3 is 17 amino acids. The CDR3 DNA is TGTGCCAGCAGCCACCGGCCGGGCGGGAGGGGACTTGACGAGCAGTACTTC. This sequence encodes CASSHRPGGRGLDEQYF.

In DNA, the CDR3 is TGTGCCAGCAGCTTGAGGTTGGGACAGGGACTATTTGGAAACACCATATATTTT. Translating it yields CASSLRLGQGLFGNTIYF. The chain links TRBV11-2 to TRBJ1-3; 9 bases are a match to TRBD1. CDR3 length: 18 amino acids. Germline V gene sequence: CDR1 SGHAT, CDR2 FQNNGV. V shed 3 bases and J 3 bases; nucleotides not matched to a gene: 12.

The rearrangement uses TRBV21-1 and TRBJ2-3; no check of the table's D call, TRBD2, against the DNA was made. TRBV21-1 is shown as a pseudogene. The CDR3 is 11 residues long. The DNA for the CDR3 is TGTGCCAGCAGCAACCGAGATACGCAGTATTTT. This codes for CASSNRDTQYF.

This chain uses TRBV18 with TRBJ1-5; D is unclear. V gave up 3 bases and J gave up 8 bases, with 11 bases separating them. The CDR3 has 13 amino acids. Germline CDR1 is KGHSH and CDR2 is LQKENI. CDR3 protein: CASSPDLSKPQHF. CDR3 coding DNA: TGTGCCAGCTCACCCGATTTAAGCAAGCCCCAGCATTTT. The whole variable domain, remainder taken from reference TRBV18 and TRBJ1-5, is NAGVMQNPRHLVRRRGQEARLRCSPMKGHSHVYWYRQLPEEGLKFMVYLQKENIIDESGMPKERFSAEFPKEGPSILRIQQVVRGDSAAYFCASSPDLSKPQHFGDGTRLSIL.

This clone was recorded once. The rearrangement links TRBV28 to TRBJ1-2; 7 bases align to TRBD1. Germline trimming cut 3 bases from V and 3 bases from J; bases unmatched to any gene: 7. This CDR3 spans 15 amino acids. The V gene's germline CDR1 is MDHEN and CDR2 SYDVKM. The CDR3 protein is CASSFRQGFYYGYTF. CDR3 nucleotides: TGTGCCAGCAGTTTTCGACAGGGATTTTACTATGGCTACACCTTC.

By share, this clone counts as medium-sized. The chain joins TRBV7-9 to TRBJ1-2; the D is unclear. The CDR3 has 14 amino acids. Trimming shortened V by 1 base and J by 4 bases, and 10 bases separated the two germline ends. Germline V gene data show CDR1 as SEHNR and CDR2 as FQNEAQ (reference sequence). The CDR3 protein is CASSLVTEIYGYTF. CDR3 bases: TGTGCCAGCAGCTTAGTTACAGAAATCTATGGCTACACCTTC.

V and J are TRBV5-4 and TRBJ1-6; tentatively, D is TRBD1 (6 bases). In germline, CDR1 is SGHNT, CDR2 YYREEE (reference sequence). The CDR3 spans 14 residues. Trimming removed 0 bases at V and 6 bases at J, with 7 bases between. DNA of the CDR3: TGTGCCAGCAGCTTGGAACAGGGTAATTCACCCCTCCACTTT. Amino acid sequence: CASSLEQGNSPLHF.

The chain couples TRBV19 to TRBJ2-2; the D gene is possibly TRBD1 (7 bases). Deletions cut 6 bases from V and 3 bases from J, with 20 bases between. The CDR3 loop spans 17 amino acids. Germline V gene lookup returns CDR1 LNHDA and CDR2 SQIVND (reference sequence). The CDR3 sequence: CASRGGTGASDTGELFF. DNA for the CDR3: TGTGCCAGTAGGGGGGGCACAGGGGCGTCGGACACCGGGGAGCTGTTTTTT.

The chain recombines TRBV5-1 with TRBJ1-5; 7 bases line up with TRBD1. Germline trimming cut 0 bases from V and 6 bases from J; bases unmatched to any gene: 6. This CDR3 comprises 15 residues. Germline V gene data show CDR1 as SGHRS and CDR2 as YFSETQ. The CDR3 bases are TGCGCCAGCAGCTTGGCAGGGGGTGTAGGTCAGCCCCAGCATTTT. It is translated as CASSLAGGVGQPQHF.

This clone was seen a handful of times. The rearrangement joins TRBV6-2 or TRBV6-3 to TRBJ1-2; D remains ambiguous. The CDR3 contains 12 residues. V lost 6 bases to trimming and J lost 5 bases, with 10 bases between them. Germline-derived CDR1 and CDR2 are MNHEY and SVGEGT. The CDR3 here is CASSSSEYGYTF. The CDR3 DNA sequence: TGTGCCAGCAGCTCCTCCGAGTATGGCTACACCTTC.

The chain combines TRBV18 with TRBJ1-4; D may be TRBD1 (5 bases). Trimming stripped 6 bases from V and 0 bases from J, with 14 bases between. The germline V gene has CDR1 KGHSH and CDR2 LQKENI. CDR3 length: 16 residues. CDR3 DNA sequence: TGTGCCAGCTCCCAAGGGGATCTCGCAACTAATGAAAAACTGTTTTTT. This gives the protein CASSQGDLATNEKLFF.

The gene calls are TRBV5-1 and TRBJ2-2; 7 positions match TRBD2. Germline values: CDR1 SGHRS, CDR2 YFSETQ. This CDR3 has 17 amino acids. J gave up 1 base and V 4 bases, and 10 bases lay outside the gene matches. CDR3 sequence (DNA): TGCGCCAGCAGCCTATCTGGCGGGAGCGGGAACACCGGGGAGCTGTTTTTT. Translated, it gives CASSLSGGSGNTGELFF.

The V call is TRBV6-5, the J call TRBJ1-2; D unclear. Trimming shortened V by 5 bases and J by 8 bases, and 15 bases separated the two germline ends. The CDR3 runs to 13 residues. The germline V gene encodes CDR1 MNHEY and CDR2 SVGAGI. The CDR3 DNA follows: TGTGCCAGCAGTCCAGGACGGGAGGGAGGCTACACCTTC. Translating it yields CASSPGREGGYTF.

The chain uses TRBV6-6 and TRBJ1-5, with D possibly matching TRBD1 (6 bases). This CDR3 contains 15 residues. V lost 5 bases and J lost 6, with 17 bases in between. Per germline, CDR1 MNHNY and CDR2 SVGAGI (reference sequence). The CDR3 spells CASSPRGGGGQPQHF. CDR3 bases: TGTGCCAGCAGTCCAAGAGGGGGGGGCGGTCAGCCCCAGCATTTT.